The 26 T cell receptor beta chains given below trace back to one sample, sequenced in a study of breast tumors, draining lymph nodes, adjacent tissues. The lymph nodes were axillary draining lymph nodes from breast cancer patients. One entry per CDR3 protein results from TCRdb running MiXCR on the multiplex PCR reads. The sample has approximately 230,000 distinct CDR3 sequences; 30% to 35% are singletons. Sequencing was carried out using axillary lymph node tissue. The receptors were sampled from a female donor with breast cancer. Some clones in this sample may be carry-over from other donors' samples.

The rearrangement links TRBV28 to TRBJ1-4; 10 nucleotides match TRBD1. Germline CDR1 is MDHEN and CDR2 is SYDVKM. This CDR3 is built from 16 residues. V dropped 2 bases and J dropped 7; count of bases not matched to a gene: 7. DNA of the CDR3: TGTGCCAGCAGTTTAGTCGCGACAGGGGGCCTTGAAAAACTGTTTTTT. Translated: CASSLVATGGLEKLFF.

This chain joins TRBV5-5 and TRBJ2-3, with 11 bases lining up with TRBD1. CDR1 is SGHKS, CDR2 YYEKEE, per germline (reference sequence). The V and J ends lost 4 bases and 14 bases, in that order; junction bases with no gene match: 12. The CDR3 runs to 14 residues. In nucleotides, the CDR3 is TGTGCCAGCAGCGGAGTGGACAGGGGGCGAACGGGGTATTTT. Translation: CASSGVDRGRTGYF.

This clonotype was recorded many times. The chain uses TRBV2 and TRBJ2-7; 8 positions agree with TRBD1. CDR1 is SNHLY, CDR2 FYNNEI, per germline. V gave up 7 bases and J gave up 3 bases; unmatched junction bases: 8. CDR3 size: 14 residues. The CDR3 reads CASTRGHKDYEQYF. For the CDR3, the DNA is TGTGCCAGCACCAGGGGGCATAAGGACTACGAGCAGTACTTC. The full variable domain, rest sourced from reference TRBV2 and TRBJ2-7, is EPEVTQTPSHQVTQMGQEVILRCVPISNHLYFYWYRQILGQKVEFLVSFYNNEISEKSEIFDDQFSVERPDGSNFTLKIRSTKLEDSAMYFCASTRGHKDYEQYFGPGTRLTVT.

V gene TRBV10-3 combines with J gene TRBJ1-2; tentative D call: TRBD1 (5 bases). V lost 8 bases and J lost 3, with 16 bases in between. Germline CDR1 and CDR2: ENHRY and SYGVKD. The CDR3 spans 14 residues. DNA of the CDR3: TGTGCCATCCGTCAGGGCCAAGGAGACTATGGCTACACCTTC. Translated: CAIRQGQGDYGYTF.

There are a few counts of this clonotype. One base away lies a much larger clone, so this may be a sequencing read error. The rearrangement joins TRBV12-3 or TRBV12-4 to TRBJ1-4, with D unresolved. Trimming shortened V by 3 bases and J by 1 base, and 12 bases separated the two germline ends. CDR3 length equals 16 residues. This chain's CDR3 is CASSFGSGLTNEKLFF. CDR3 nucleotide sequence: TGTGCCAGCAGTTTCGGGTCGGGGTTAACTAATGAAAAACTGTTTTTT.

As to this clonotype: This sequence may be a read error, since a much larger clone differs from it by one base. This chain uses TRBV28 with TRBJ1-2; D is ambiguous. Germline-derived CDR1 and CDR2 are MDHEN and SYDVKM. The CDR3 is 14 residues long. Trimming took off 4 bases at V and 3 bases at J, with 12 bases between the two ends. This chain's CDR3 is CASSWALSDYGYTF. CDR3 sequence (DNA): TGTGCCAGCAGTTGGGCCCTCTCGGACTATGGCTACACCTTC.

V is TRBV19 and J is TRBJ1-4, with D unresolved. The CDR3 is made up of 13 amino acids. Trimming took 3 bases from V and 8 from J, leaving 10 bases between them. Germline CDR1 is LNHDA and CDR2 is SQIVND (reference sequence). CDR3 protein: CASSMASGEKLFF. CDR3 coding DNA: TGTGCCAGTAGTATGGCTAGCGGGGAAAAACTGTTTTTT.

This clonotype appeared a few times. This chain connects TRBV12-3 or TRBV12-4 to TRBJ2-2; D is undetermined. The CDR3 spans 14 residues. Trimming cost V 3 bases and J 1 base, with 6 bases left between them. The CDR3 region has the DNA TGTGCCAGCAGTTTCAACGGGAACACCGGGGAGCTGTTTTTT. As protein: CASSFNGNTGELFF.

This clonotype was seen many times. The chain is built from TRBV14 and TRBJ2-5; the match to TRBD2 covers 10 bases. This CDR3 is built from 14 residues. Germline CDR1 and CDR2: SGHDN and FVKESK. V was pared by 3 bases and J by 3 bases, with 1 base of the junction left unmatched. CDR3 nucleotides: TGTGCCAGCAGCCACGGACTAGCGGAAGAGACCCAGTACTTC. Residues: CASSHGLAEETQYF. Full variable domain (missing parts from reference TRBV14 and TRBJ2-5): EAGVTQFPSHSVIEKGQTVTLRCDPISGHDNLYWYRRVMGKEIKFLLHFVKESKQDESGMPNNRFLAERTGGTYSTLKVQPAELEDSGVYFCASSHGLAEETQYFGPGTRLLVL.

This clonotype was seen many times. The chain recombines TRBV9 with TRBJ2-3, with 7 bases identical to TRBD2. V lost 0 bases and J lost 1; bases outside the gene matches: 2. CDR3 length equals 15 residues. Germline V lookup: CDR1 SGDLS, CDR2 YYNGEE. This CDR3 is CASSVGGGRTDTQYF. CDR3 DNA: TGTGCCAGCAGCGTAGGGGGGGGTCGCACAGATACGCAGTATTTT.

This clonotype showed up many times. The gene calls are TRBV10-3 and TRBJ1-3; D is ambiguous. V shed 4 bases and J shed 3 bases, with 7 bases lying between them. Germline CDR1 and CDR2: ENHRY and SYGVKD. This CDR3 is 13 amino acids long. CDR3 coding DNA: TGTGCCATCAGTGCCTACTATGGAAACACCATATATTTT. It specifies CAISAYYGNTIYF.

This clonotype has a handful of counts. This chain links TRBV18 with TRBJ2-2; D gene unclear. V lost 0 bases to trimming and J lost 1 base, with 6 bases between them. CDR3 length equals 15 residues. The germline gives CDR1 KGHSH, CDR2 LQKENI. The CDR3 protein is CASSPPKGNTGELFF. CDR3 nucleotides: TGTGCCAGCTCACCACCGAAGGGGAACACCGGGGAGCTGTTTTTT.

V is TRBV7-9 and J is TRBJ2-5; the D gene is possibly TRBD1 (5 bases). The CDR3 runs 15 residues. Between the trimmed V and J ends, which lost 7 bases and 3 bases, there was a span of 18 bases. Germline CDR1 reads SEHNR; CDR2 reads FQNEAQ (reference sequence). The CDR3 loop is CASTPGSAVKETQYF. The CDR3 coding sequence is TGTGCCAGCACCCCAGGGTCGGCGGTGAAAGAGACCCAGTACTTC.

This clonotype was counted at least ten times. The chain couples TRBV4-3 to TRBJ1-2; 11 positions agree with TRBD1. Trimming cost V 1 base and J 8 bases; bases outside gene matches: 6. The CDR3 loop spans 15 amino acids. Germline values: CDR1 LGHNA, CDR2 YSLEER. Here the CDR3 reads CASSQGTGGAEGYTF. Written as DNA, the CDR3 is TGCGCCAGCAGCCAAGGGACAGGGGGCGCCGAGGGCTACACCTTC.

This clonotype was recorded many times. This chain's CDR3 is CASSPTRSQETQYF. In DNA, the CDR3 is TGTGCCAGTAGTCCCACTAGATCACAAGAGACCCAGTACTTC. The J gene is TRBJ2-5, the V gene TRBV19; tentatively, D is TRBD2 (5 bases). CDR1 and CDR2 (germline): LNHDA, SQIVND (reference sequence). Trimming left V 5 bases short and J 2 bases short, with 12 bases between. This CDR3 is 14 amino acids long.

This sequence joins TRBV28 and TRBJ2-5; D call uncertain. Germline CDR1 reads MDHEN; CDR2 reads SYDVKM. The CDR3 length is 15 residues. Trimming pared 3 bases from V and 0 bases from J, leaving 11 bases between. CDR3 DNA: TGTGCCAGCAGTTTCTGGGCGCAAAACCAAGAGACCCAGTACTTC. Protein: CASSFWAQNQETQYF.

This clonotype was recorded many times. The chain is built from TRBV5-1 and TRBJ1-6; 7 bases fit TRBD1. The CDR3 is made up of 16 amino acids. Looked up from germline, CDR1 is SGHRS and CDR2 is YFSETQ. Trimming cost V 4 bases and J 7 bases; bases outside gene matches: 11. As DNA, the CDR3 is TGCGCCAGCAGCCTCGGGCAGGGGGTCGACAATTCACCCCTCCACTTT. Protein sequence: CASSLGQGVDNSPLHF.

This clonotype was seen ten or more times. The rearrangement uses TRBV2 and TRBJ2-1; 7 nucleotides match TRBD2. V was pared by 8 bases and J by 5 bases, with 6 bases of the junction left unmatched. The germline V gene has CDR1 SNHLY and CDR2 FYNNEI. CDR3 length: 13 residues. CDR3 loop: CASLREKDNEQFF. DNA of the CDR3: TGTGCCAGCTTGCGGGAGAAAGACAATGAGCAGTTCTTC.

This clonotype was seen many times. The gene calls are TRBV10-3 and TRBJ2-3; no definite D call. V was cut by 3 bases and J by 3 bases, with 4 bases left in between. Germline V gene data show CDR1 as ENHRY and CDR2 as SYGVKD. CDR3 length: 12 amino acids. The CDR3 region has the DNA TGTGCCATCAGTGACCAGACAGATACGCAGTATTTT. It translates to CAISDQTDTQYF.

The CDR3 spells CSARDSGGAGTQYF. DNA of the CDR3: TGCAGTGCTAGAGATTCGGGGGGGGCAGGGACCCAGTACTTC. The V call is TRBV20-1, the J call TRBJ2-5, with TRBD2 matching 8 bases. This CDR3 contains 14 residues. The germline V gene encodes CDR1 DFQATT and CDR2 SNEGSKA (reference sequence). Trimming cost V 0 bases and J 7 bases; bases outside gene matches: 7.

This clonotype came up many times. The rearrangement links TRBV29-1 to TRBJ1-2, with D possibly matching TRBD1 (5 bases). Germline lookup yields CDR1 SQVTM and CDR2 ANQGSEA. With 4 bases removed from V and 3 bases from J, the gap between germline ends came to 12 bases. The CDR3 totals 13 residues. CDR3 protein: CSVAGQHYYGYTF. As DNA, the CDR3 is TGCAGCGTTGCCGGACAACACTACTATGGCTACACCTTC.

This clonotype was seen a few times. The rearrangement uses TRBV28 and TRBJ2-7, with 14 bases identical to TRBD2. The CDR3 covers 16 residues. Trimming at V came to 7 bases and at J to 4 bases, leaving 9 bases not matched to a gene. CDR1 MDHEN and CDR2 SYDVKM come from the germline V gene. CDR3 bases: TGTGCCAGCAACGTCGGGACTAGCGGGAGACAATACGAGCAGTACTTC. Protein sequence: CASNVGTSGRQYEQYF. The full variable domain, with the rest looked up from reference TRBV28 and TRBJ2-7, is DVKVTQSSRYLVKRTGEKVFLECVQDMDHENMFWYRQDPGLGLRLIYFSYDVKMKEKGDIPEGYSVSREKKERFSLILESASTNQTSMYLCASNVGTSGRQYEQYFGPGTRLTVT.

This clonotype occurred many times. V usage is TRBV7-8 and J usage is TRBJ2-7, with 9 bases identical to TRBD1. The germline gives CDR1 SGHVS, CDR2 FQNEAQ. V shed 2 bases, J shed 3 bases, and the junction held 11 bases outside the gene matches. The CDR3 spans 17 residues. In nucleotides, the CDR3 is TGTGCCAGCAGCTTAAGGACACCCGGGACAGGGAACTACGAGCAGTACTTC. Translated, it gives CASSLRTPGTGNYEQYF.

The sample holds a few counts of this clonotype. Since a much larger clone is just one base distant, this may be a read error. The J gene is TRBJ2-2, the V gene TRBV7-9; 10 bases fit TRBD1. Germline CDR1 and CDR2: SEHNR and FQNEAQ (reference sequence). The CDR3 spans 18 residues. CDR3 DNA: TGTGCCAGCAGCAGACGGATAATGACAGGGGGCAACACCCGGGAGCTGTTTTTT. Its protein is CASSRRIMTGGNTRELFF. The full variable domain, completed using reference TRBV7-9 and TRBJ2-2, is DTGVSQNPRHKITKRGQNVTFRCDPISEHNRLYWYRQTLGQGPEFLTYFQNEAQLEKSRLLSDRFSAERPKGSFSTLEIQRTEQGDSAMYLCASSRRIMTGGNTRELFFGEGSRLTVL.

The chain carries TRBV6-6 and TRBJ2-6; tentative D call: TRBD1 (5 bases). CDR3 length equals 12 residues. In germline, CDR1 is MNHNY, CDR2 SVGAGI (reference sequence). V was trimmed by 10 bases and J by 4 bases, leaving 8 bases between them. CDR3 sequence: CATRQGANVLTF. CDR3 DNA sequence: TGTGCCACCCGACAGGGGGCCAACGTCCTGACTTTC.

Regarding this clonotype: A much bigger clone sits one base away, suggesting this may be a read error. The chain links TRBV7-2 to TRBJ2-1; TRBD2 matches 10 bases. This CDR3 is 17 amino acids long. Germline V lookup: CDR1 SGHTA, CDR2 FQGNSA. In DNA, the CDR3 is TGTGCCAGCGGCTTAGCGCCGCCAGCGGGGGGGCAGGGTGAGCAGTTCTTC. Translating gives CASGLAPPAGGQGEQFF.